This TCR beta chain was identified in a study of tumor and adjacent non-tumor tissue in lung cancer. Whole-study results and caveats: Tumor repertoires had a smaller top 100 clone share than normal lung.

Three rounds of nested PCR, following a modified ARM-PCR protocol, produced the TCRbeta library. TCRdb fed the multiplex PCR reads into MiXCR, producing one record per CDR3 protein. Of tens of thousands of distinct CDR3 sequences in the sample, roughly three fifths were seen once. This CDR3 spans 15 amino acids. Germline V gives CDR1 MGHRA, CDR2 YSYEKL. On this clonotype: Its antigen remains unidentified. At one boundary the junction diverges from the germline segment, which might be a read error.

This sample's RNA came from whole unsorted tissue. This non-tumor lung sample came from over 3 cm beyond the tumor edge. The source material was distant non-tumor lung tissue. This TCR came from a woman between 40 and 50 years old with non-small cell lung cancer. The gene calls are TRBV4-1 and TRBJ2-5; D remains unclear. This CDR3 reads CAISISSTFQETQYF. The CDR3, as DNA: TGCGCCATCAGCATATCCTCGACGTTCCAAGAAACCCAGTACTTC.